The subject of this entry is one TCR beta chain. Its antigen is unidentified. V was shortened by 0 bases and J by 0 bases, with 19 bases between the two germline ends. From germline, CDR1 is SGHRS and CDR2 YFSETQ. There are 18 residues in the CDR3. Blood draws occurred at baseline, cycle 4 day 1, and cycle 7 day 1. The data were produced by immunoSEQ multiplex PCR, yet TCRdb's version contains in-frame clones alone and is incomplete. The table shows about 31,000 clones, with 75% to 90% occurring only once. This record comes from a study of OX40 agonist ivuxolimab in advanced cancers. Background on the study: Dosing consisted of intravenous ivuxolimab at 0.01 to 10 mg/kg every 2 weeks. Patients assigned to dose escalation were diagnosed with hepatocellular carcinoma, melanoma, renal cell or head and neck cancer.

General study findings and limits: Low levels of normalized T-cell clonal expansion also appeared in some nonresponders.

Sequenced here: CD4+ or CD8+ T cells sorted from blood, sampled in a trial of the OX40 agonist ivuxolimab. The chain employs TRBV5-1 and TRBJ2-7; D remains unclear. The TCR sequence derives from an adult with an advanced solid tumor such as melanoma, head and neck, liver or kidney cancer. The CDR3 nucleotides read TGCGCCAGCAGCTTGGATTCATTGGACCGAATGAGCTCCTACGAGCAGTACTTC. The encoded protein is CASSLDSLDRMSSYEQYF. Looking up the rest from reference TRBV5-1 and TRBJ2-7 gives the full variable domain: KAGVTQTPRYLIKTRGQQVTLSCSPISGHRSVSWYQQTPGQGLQFLFEYFSETQRNKGNFPGRFSGRQFSNSRSEMNVSTLELGDSALYLCASSLDSLDRMSSYEQYFGPGTRLTVT.